What follows are 22 T cell receptor beta chains derived from one specimen sequenced in a study of T cell repertoires in cytomegalovirus infection. TCRdb re-called the reads through MiXCR, storing one row per CDR3 protein. The sample holds more than 150,000 distinct CDR3 sequences, approximately 20% seen once. The sample consisted of PBMCs. These receptor sequences come from a human donor in good health (CMV status not recorded). Some clones in this sample may be carry-over from other donors' samples.

This clonotype was observed a few times. This sequence joins TRBV7-9 and TRBJ2-7, with TRBD1 matching over 9 bases. The V gene end was trimmed by 1 base and the J gene end by 6 bases; junction bases not matched to a gene: 10. CDR1 SEHNR and CDR2 FQNEAQ come from the germline V gene (reference sequence). This CDR3 is 16 amino acids long. CDR3 region: CASSLDEGQGVPEQYF. CDR3 nucleotides: TGTGCCAGCAGCTTAGATGAGGGACAGGGTGTACCCGAGCAGTACTTC. Together with reference TRBV7-9 and TRBJ2-7, the CDR3 gives the full variable domain: DTGVSQNPRHKITKRGQNVTFRCDPISEHNRLYWYRQTLGQGPEFLTYFQNEAQLEKSRLLSDRFSAERPKGSFSTLEIQRTEQGDSAMYLCASSLDEGQGVPEQYFGPGTRLTVT.

This clonotype was counted a few times. The rearrangement links TRBV7-8 to TRBJ2-7, with no clear D. CDR1 is SGHVS and CDR2 is FQNEAQ in the germline V gene. Trimming took off 2 bases at V and 0 bases at J, with 8 bases between the two ends. There are 14 residues in the CDR3. Written as DNA, the CDR3 is TGTGCCAGCAGCTTAAGCACCCCCTCCTACGAGCAGTACTTC. It codes for CASSLSTPSYEQYF.

This clonotype was detected a few times. This chain links TRBV29-1 with TRBJ2-6; no clear D gene. V lost 6 bases and J lost 1, with 13 bases in between. This CDR3 comprises 15 residues. Looked up from germline, CDR1 is SQVTM and CDR2 is ANQGSEA. CDR3 residues: CSVNDQLSGANVLTF. Here the CDR3 DNA reads TGCAGCGTGAACGACCAGCTGTCTGGGGCCAACGTCCTGACTTTC. Supplemented by reference TRBV29-1 and TRBJ2-6, the full variable domain reads SAVISQKPSRDICQRGTSLTIQCQVDSQVTMMFWYRQQPGQSLTLIATANQGSEATYESGFVIDKFPISRPNLTFSTLTVSNMSPEDSSIYLCSVNDQLSGANVLTFGAGSRLTVL.

This clonotype was picked up one time. In DNA form, the CDR3 reads TGCGCCAGCAGCCAAGAACTACCTAGCGCGAATGAGCAGTTCTTC. As protein: CASSQELPSANEQFF. J is TRBJ2-1 and V is TRBV4-1; D might be TRBD2 (6 bases). The CDR3 has 15 residues. Germline lookup yields CDR1 MGHRA and CDR2 YSYEKL. Trimming took off 0 bases at V and 7 bases at J, with 13 bases between the two ends.

This clonotype was seen repeatedly, ten times or more. The CDR3 reads CASSSRLTNEKLFF. DNA for the CDR3: TGTGCCAGCAGCTCACGGCTGACTAATGAAAAACTGTTTTTT. The genes are TRBV7-8 and TRBJ1-4; D unresolved. The CDR3 is 14 amino acids. Trimming removed 4 bases from V and 2 bases from J, with 8 bases in between. Looked up from germline, CDR1 is SGHVS and CDR2 is FQNEAQ.

Many counts were recorded for this clonotype. V gene TRBV7-9 combines with J gene TRBJ2-4; D ambiguous. Germline lookup yields CDR1 SEHNR and CDR2 FQNEAQ (reference sequence). V gave up 5 bases and J gave up 7 bases, with 9 bases separating them. This CDR3 has 12 residues. CDR3 DNA sequence: TGTGCCAGCAGCCCCTCGCAGAACATTCAGTACTTC. Translation: CASSPSQNIQYF.

The rearrangement joins TRBV4-2 to TRBJ1-2; D unclear. Trimming cost V 4 bases and J 2 bases, with 14 bases left between them. This CDR3 has 15 residues. Germline CDR1 LGHNA, CDR2 YNFKEQ. The CDR3 nucleotides are TGTGCCAGCAGCCCCGATCGGAACCGGAACTATGGCTACACCTTC. Protein: CASSPDRNRNYGYTF.

This clonotype showed up many times. The chain combines TRBV2 with TRBJ2-7, with TRBD1 matching 9 bases. Germline CDR1 SNHLY, CDR2 FYNNEI. This CDR3 is 15 amino acids long. V lost 1 base to trimming and J lost 5 bases; unmatched junction nucleotides: 6. Written as DNA, the CDR3 is TGTGCCAGCAGTGAAGGGACAGGGGTTGAAAACGAGCAGTACTTC. Protein: CASSEGTGVENEQYF.

This chain uses TRBV7-3 with TRBJ2-1; 16 nucleotides agree with TRBD2. CDR1 is SGHTA, CDR2 FQGTGA, per germline. CDR3 length equals 17 residues. Trimming at V came to 1 base and at J to 8 bases, leaving 5 bases not matched to a gene. CDR3 residues: CASSLRGTSGRGDEQFF. The CDR3 bases are TGTGCCAGCAGCTTAAGGGGGACTAGCGGGAGGGGGGATGAGCAGTTCTTC.

This clonotype showed up many times. The chain couples TRBV7-3 to TRBJ2-2; D is uncertain. V lost 1 base and J 1 base, leaving 10 bases between the germline ends. This CDR3 is built from 16 residues. Germline V gene lookup returns CDR1 SGHTA and CDR2 FQGTGA. DNA of the CDR3: TGTGCCAGCAGCTTAAGTTCCCCACAGAACACCGGGGAGCTGTTTTTT. Residues: CASSLSSPQNTGELFF.

The chain is built from TRBV29-1 and TRBJ2-1; 14 bases fit TRBD2. CDR1 is SQVTM, CDR2 ANQGSEA, per germline. V lost 7 bases and J lost 7; bases outside the gene matches: 6. This CDR3 comprises 14 residues. CDR3 in DNA: TGCAGCGGGAACCGACTAGCGGGGGGGAATGAGCAGTTCTTC. Protein sequence: CSGNRLAGGNEQFF.

This clonotype was observed a few times. The chain carries TRBV30 and TRBJ1-1; D is uncertain. The germline gives CDR1 GTSNPN, CDR2 SVGIG (reference sequence). Between the trimmed V and J ends, which lost 5 bases and 0 bases, there was a span of 7 bases. The CDR3 has 12 amino acids. The CDR3 DNA sequence: TGTGCCTGGGGTCATGTGAACACTGAAGCTTTCTTT. This encodes CAWGHVNTEAFF.

There are a few counts of this clonotype. This chain connects TRBV6-6 to TRBJ1-1; unclear D gene. V dropped 7 bases and J dropped 0 bases, with 12 bases sitting between them. The V gene's germline CDR1 is MNHNY and CDR2 SVGAGI (reference sequence). The CDR3 runs to 14 residues. The CDR3 bases are TGTGCCAGCATTCCGGACCATATGAACACTGAAGCTTTCTTT. It is translated as CASIPDHMNTEAFF.

The CDR3: CASSLSSTSTDTQYF. Here the CDR3 DNA reads TGTGCCAGCAGCCTGAGTAGTACTAGCACAGATACGCAGTATTTT. The chain joins TRBV11-2 to TRBJ2-3; D is uncertain. Between the trimmed V and J ends, which lost 5 bases and 0 bases, there was a span of 12 bases. Germline V CDR1 and CDR2: SGHAT, FQNNGV. The CDR3 contains 15 residues.

V and J are TRBV2 and TRBJ2-7; D unresolved. CDR1 and CDR2 (germline): SNHLY, FYNNEI. Trimming removed 3 bases at V and 5 bases at J, with 2 bases between. The CDR3 runs to 10 residues. CDR3 nucleotides: TGTGCCAGCAGTGAGAACGAGCAGTACTTC. Translating gives CASSENEQYF.

This clonotype was observed a handful of times. The chain recombines TRBV5-5 with TRBJ1-4; 9 positions match TRBD1. Trimming took 0 bases from V and 8 from J; bases not matched to a gene: 8. The CDR3 loop spans 16 amino acids. Per the germline V gene, CDR1 is SGHKS and CDR2 is YYEKEE (reference sequence). Written as DNA, the CDR3 is TGTGCCAGCAGCTTGGCATCGGGACAGGGAGGAGAAAAACTGTTTTTT. It specifies CASSLASGQGGEKLFF.

This clonotype was seen ten or more times. The V gene is TRBV5-1, the J gene TRBJ1-2; no clear D. The CDR3 is 14 residues long. Germline CDR1 reads SGHRS; CDR2 reads YFSETQ. V lost 1 base and J 8 bases, leaving 15 bases between the germline ends. DNA for the CDR3: TGCGCCAGCAGCTTGTCCAGCGCGGGGTTGGGCTACACCTTC. Protein sequence: CASSLSSAGLGYTF.

This clonotype has only a few counts. The genes are TRBV11-2 and TRBJ1-1; D is undetermined. The CDR3 totals 13 residues. Trimming took 3 bases from V and 10 from J, leaving 15 bases between them. Germline V lookup: CDR1 SGHAT, CDR2 FQNNGV. The CDR3 is CASSFTSQIGAFF. In DNA form, the CDR3 reads TGTGCCAGCAGCTTTACTTCTCAAATCGGAGCTTTCTTT.

The chain's CDR3 is CASSPKGEIYGYTF. The CDR3, as DNA: TGTGCCAGCAGCCCCAAGGGGGAGATCTATGGCTACACCTTC. This chain uses TRBV7-9 with TRBJ1-2, with a weak D call TRBD1 (6 bases). CDR3 length: 14 residues. V shed 5 bases and J shed 4 bases, with 14 bases lying between them. The germline CDR1 and CDR2 sequences are SEHNR and FQNEAQ (reference sequence).

The sample holds a few counts of this clonotype. CDR3 sequence: CATSGGQGVTDTQYF. In DNA, the CDR3 is TGTGCCACCAGTGGGGGACAGGGGGTCACAGATACGCAGTATTTT. The chain is built from TRBV24-1 and TRBJ2-3; 11 positions agree with TRBD1. V shed 5 bases and J 2 bases; nucleotides not matched to a gene: 2. Germline V lookup: CDR1 KGHDR, CDR2 SFDVKD. The CDR3 is 15 amino acids.

This chain joins TRBV4-1 and TRBJ1-2; D call uncertain. This CDR3 has 14 residues. The V and J ends lost 0 bases and 4 bases respectively, with 9 bases between them. CDR1 and CDR2 (germline): MGHRA, YSYEKL. The CDR3 region has the DNA TGCGCCAGCAGCCAAGAAGGAGACATCTATGGCTACACCTTC. It specifies CASSQEGDIYGYTF.

The V and J genes are TRBV12-3 or TRBV12-4 and TRBJ2-1, with 12 bases matching TRBD2. Trimming at V came to 1 base and at J to 9 bases, leaving 10 bases not matched to a gene. The length of the CDR3 is 17 residues. Written as DNA, the CDR3 is TGTGCCAGCAGTTTAGGGGGAGGGTCTAGCGGGAGGGGTGAGCAGTTCTTC. Its translation is CASSLGGGSSGRGEQFF.